The source of this T cell receptor beta chain is a study of blood T cell repertoires in COVID-19. In the study overall: Samples came from the United States, Italy and Spain, spanning acute and convalescent COVID-19. T cells, B-cell-depleted T cells, or PBMCs provided the cDNA or gDNA that served as material.

The CDR3 has 19 residues. The junction had 14 bases not matched to a gene; V was cut back by 4 bases and J by 2 bases. From germline, CDR1 is SGHDT and CDR2 YYEEEE. Under the authors' procedure: Reference gene primer amplification yielded estimated nucleated cell counts. Some clones are missing from TCRdb's copy, which holds only in-frame ones; the method was immunoSEQ multiplex PCR. D and trimming come from the DNA, and the V and J calls and clone size come from that table. The table lists about 100,000 clones, less than 95% of them singletons. This TCR derives from a man aged 50 or older with acute or convalescent COVID-19. J is TRBJ2-2 and V is TRBV5-6; TRBD2 matches 10 bases. The specimen sequenced was peripheral blood. CDR3 DNA: TGTGCCAGCAGCCCCCCCTTAGTCCCTAGCGGGAGTAACACCGGGGAGCTGTTTTTT. This sequence encodes CASSPPLVPSGSNTGELFF.